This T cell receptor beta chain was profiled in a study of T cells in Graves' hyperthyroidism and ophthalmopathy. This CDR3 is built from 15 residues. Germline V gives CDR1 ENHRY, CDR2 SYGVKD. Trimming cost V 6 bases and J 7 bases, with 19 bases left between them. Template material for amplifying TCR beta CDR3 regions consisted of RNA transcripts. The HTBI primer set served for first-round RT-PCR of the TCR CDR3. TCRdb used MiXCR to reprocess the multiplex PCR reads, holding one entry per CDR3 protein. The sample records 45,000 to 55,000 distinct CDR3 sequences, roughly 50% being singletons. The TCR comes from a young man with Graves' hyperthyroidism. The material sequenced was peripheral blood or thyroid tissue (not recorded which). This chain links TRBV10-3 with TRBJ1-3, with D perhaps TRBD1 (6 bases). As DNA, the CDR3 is TGTGCCATCAGGGGGGACGCAGGGGCCGGGAACACCATATATTTT. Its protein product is CAIRGDAGAGNTIYF.